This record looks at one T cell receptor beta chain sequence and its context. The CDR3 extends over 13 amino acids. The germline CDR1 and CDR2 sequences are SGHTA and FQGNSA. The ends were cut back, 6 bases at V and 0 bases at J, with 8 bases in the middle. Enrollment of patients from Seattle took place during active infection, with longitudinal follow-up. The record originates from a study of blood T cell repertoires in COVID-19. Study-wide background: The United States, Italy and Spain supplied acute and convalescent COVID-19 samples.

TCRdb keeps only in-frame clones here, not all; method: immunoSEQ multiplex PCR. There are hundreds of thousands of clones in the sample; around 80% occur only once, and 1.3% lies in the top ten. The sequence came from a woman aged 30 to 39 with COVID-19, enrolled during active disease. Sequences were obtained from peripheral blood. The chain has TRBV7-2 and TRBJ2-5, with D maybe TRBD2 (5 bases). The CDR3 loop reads CASSGGYQETQYF. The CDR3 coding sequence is TGTGCCAGCAGTGGCGGGTACCAAGAGACCCAGTACTTC.